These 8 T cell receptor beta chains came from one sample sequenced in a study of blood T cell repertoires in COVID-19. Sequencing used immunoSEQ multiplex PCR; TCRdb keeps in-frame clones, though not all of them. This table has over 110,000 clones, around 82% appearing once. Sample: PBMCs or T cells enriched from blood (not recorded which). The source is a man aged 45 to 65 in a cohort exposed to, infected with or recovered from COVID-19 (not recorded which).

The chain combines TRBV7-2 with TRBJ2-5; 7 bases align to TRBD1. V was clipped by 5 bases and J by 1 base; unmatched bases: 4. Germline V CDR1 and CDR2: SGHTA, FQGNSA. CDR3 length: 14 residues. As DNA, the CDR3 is TGTGCCAGCAGCCTACAGGGGTCCCAAGAGACCCAGTACTTC. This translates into CASSLQGSQETQYF. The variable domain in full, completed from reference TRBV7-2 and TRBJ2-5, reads GAGVSQSPSNKVTEKGKDVELRCDPISGHTALYWYRQSLGQGLEFLIYFQGNSAPDKSGLPSDRFSAERTGGSVSTLTIQRTQQEDSAVYLCASSLQGSQETQYFGPGTRLLVL.

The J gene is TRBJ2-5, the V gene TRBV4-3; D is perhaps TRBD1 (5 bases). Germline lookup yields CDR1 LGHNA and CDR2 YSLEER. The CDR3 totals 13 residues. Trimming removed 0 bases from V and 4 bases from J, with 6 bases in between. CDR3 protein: CASSQDQGETQYF. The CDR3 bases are TGCGCCAGCAGCCAAGATCAGGGAGAGACCCAGTACTTC.

The CDR3 sequence: CASSLQDPQGTEAFF. DNA of the CDR3: TGCGCCAGCAGCCTACAGGACCCGCAGGGCACTGAAGCTTTCTTT. This chain uses TRBV5-1 with TRBJ1-1; D perhaps matches TRBD1 (5 bases). CDR1 is SGHRS, CDR2 YFSETQ, per germline. With 4 bases removed from V and 4 bases from J, the gap between germline ends came to 17 bases. The CDR3 runs to 15 residues.

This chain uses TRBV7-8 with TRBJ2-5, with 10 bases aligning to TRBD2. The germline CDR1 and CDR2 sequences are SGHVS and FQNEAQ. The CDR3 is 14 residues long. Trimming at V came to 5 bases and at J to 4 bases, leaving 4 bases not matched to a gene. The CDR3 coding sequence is TGTGCCAGCAGCCGAGGGACTAGCGTAGAGACCCAGTACTTC. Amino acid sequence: CASSRGTSVETQYF. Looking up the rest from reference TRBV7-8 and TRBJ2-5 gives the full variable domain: GAGVSQSPRYKVAKRGQDVALRCDPISGHVSLFWYQQALGQGPEFLTYFQNEAQLDKSGLPSDRFFAERPEGSVSTLKIQRTQQEDSAVYLCASSRGTSVETQYFGPGTRLLVL.

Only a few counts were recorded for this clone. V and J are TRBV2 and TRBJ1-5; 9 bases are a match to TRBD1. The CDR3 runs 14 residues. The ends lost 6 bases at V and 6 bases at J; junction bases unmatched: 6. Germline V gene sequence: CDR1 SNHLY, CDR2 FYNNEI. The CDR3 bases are TGTGCCAGCAGGGATACAGGGGGCAGTCAGCCCCAGCATTTT. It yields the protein CASRDTGGSQPQHF.

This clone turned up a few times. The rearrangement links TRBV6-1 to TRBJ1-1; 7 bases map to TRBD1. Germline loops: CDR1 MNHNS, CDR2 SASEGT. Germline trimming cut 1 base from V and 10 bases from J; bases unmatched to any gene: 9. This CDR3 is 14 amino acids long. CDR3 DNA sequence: TGTGCCAGCAGTGAAGGGGACAGCAGGGAGGTAGCTTTCTTT. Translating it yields CASSEGDSREVAFF.

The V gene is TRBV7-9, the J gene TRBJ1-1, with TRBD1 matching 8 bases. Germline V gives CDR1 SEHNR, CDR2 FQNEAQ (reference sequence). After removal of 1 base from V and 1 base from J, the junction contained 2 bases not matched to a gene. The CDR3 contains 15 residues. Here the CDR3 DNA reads TGTGCCAGCAGCTTAGGGACAGGGACGAACACTGAAGCTTTCTTT. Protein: CASSLGTGTNTEAFF. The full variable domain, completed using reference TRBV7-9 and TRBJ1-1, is DTGVSQNPRHKITKRGQNVTFRCDPISEHNRLYWYRQTLGQGPEFLTYFQNEAQLEKSRLLSDRFSAERPKGSFSTLEIQRTEQGDSAMYLCASSLGTGTNTEAFFGQGTRLTVV.

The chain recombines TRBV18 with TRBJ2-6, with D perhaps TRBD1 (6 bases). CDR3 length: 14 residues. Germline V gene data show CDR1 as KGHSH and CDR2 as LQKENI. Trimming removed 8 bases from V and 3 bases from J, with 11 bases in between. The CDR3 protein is CASTPGVGANVLTF. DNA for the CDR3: TGTGCCAGCACTCCAGGGGTTGGGGCCAACGTCCTGACTTTC. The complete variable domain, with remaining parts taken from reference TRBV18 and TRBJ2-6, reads NAGVMQNPRHLVRRRGQEARLRCSPMKGHSHVYWYRQLPEEGLKFMVYLQKENIIDESGMPKERFSAEFPKEGPSILRIQQVVRGDSAAYFCASTPGVGANVLTFGAGSRLTVL.